The 22 T cell receptor beta chains reported below all come from one sample, sequenced in a study of shared clonotypes between healthy human individuals. Only in-frame clones appear in the TCRdb table, and some are missing; sequencing was by immunoSEQ multiplex PCR. The sample carries 2 million to 2.5 million clones, 92% recorded once. The sequencing input was naive CD4+ T cells from PBMCs. The subset was: CD45RA+ positively selected. The origin of the receptors is a young man in good health. Some clones in this sample may be carry-over from other donors' samples.

The chain carries TRBV6-5 and TRBJ1-3; tentatively, D is TRBD1 (5 bases). The CDR3 runs 14 residues. Trimming shortened V by 6 bases and J by 4 bases, and 13 bases separated the two germline ends. From germline, CDR1 is MNHEY and CDR2 SVGAGI. DNA of the CDR3: TGTGCCAGCAGCCCAGGGCGGAGGGGAAACACCATATATTTT. It translates to CASSPGRRGNTIYF.

This clone has a single count. The chain combines TRBV6-1 with TRBJ2-7; 11 bases map to TRBD2. With V trimmed by 7 bases and J by 2 bases, 4 bases remained unmatched. Germline V gives CDR1 MNHNS, CDR2 SASEGT. CDR3 size: 14 residues. The CDR3 protein is CASKRTSGPYEQYF. The CDR3 DNA is TGTGCCAGCAAAAGGACTAGCGGGCCCTACGAGCAGTACTTC.

J is TRBJ1-2 and V is TRBV5-4; 8 bases fit TRBD1. The germline V gene encodes CDR1 SGHNT and CDR2 YYREEE (reference sequence). The trim removed 1 base at V and 6 bases at J, leaving 5 bases unmatched. CDR3 length: 14 residues. The chain's CDR3 is CASSLWSGGDGYTF. The CDR3 nucleotides are TGTGCCAGCAGCTTGTGGTCAGGGGGCGATGGCTACACCTTC.

The table lists this clone with a count of one. V usage is TRBV5-6 and J usage is TRBJ1-1; 7 bases are a match to TRBD1. Germline trimming cut 1 base from V and 5 bases from J; bases unmatched to any gene: 8. The germline V gene encodes CDR1 SGHDT and CDR2 YYEEEE. The CDR3 is 15 amino acids. CDR3 DNA: TGTGCCAGCAGCTTGACCAGACAGGGCGGAACTGAAGCTTTCTTT. It is translated as CASSLTRQGGTEAFF.

This chain uses TRBV6-5 with TRBJ1-3; D possibly corresponds to TRBD1 (6 bases). Germline V CDR1 and CDR2: MNHEY, SVGAGI. CDR3 size: 15 residues. V was trimmed by 4 bases and J by 4 bases, leaving 14 bases between them. CDR3 amino acids: CASSFEGVTGNTIYF. The CDR3 DNA follows: TGTGCCAGCAGTTTTGAGGGGGTAACAGGAAACACCATATATTTT.

With regard to this clone: This same CDR3 is encoded by further DNA sequences in the sample. The chain has TRBV29-1 and TRBJ2-7; TRBD1 matches at 7 bases. V was pared by 4 bases and J by 7 bases, with 4 bases of the junction left unmatched. This CDR3 is built from 11 residues. The germline gives CDR1 SQVTM, CDR2 ANQGSEA. This CDR3 is CSVGQGGEQYF. The CDR3 DNA is TGCAGCGTTGGACAGGGTGGTGAGCAGTACTTC.

This chain uses TRBV18 with TRBJ2-4, with a possible D match to TRBD1 (6 bases). CDR1 is KGHSH, CDR2 LQKENI, per germline. The CDR3 is 15 residues long. Trimming pared 5 bases from V and 5 bases from J, leaving 16 bases between. The CDR3 region is CASSSNYYRENIQYF. The CDR3 bases are TGTGCCAGCTCATCTAACTACTACAGGGAAAACATTCAGTACTTC.

J is TRBJ2-3 and V is TRBV5-1; D unresolved. CDR3 length equals 16 residues. Germline V gene sequence: CDR1 SGHRS, CDR2 YFSETQ. V was trimmed by 0 bases and J by 4 bases, leaving 15 bases between them. In nucleotides, the CDR3 is TGCGCCAGCAGCTTGGGCCTTTCAACAGTCCCAGATACGCAGTATTTT. This sequence encodes CASSLGLSTVPDTQYF.

The J gene is TRBJ1-5, the V gene TRBV23-1; D is unclear. TRBV23-1 is recorded as an ORF, its role being uncertain. This CDR3 is 12 amino acids long. V was trimmed by 4 bases and J by 0 bases, leaving 1 base between them. The chain's CDR3 is CASSPSNQPQHF. The DNA of the CDR3 is TGCGCCAGCAGTCCTAGCAATCAGCCCCAGCATTTT.

This clone was recorded a few times. This chain joins TRBV19 and TRBJ1-5, with D possibly matching TRBD1 (6 bases). The CDR3 runs 13 residues. CDR1 LNHDA and CDR2 SQIVND come from the germline V gene (reference sequence). V lost 3 bases to trimming and J lost 9 bases, with 12 bases between them. Written as DNA, the CDR3 is TGTGCCAGTAGTATGGCGGTAGGGGGGCCCCAGCATTTT. This sequence encodes CASSMAVGGPQHF.

The chain combines TRBV19 with TRBJ2-6; TRBD1 matches 10 bases. The germline CDR1 and CDR2 sequences are LNHDA and SQIVND (reference sequence). The V and J ends lost 0 bases and 1 base, in that order; junction bases with no gene match: 3. The CDR3 contains 18 residues. The CDR3 sequence is CASSIDRDRGSGANVLTF. The CDR3 DNA is TGTGCCAGTAGTATAGATCGGGACAGGGGATCTGGGGCCAACGTCCTGACTTTC.

This chain connects TRBV6-1 to TRBJ2-7; D gene unclear. CDR3 length: 14 amino acids. Germline CDR1 MNHNS, CDR2 SASEGT. V lost 2 bases and J lost 6, with 14 bases in between. The CDR3 here is CASSEYLEKSEQYF. CDR3 DNA: TGTGCCAGCAGTGAATACCTAGAGAAGAGCGAGCAGTACTTC.

A word on this clone: The sample holds other DNA sequences that translate to the same CDR3. This chain links TRBV11-3 with TRBJ2-3; the D gene is possibly TRBD2 (5 bases). Trimming removed 4 bases at V and 6 bases at J, with 5 bases between. Germline assignment: CDR1 SGHNT and CDR2 YENEEA. This CDR3 comprises 11 residues. CDR3 bases: TGTGCCAGCAGCTCGGGGGATACGCAGTATTTT. Its translation: CASSSGDTQYF.

The CDR3 loop is CASSPQTTYQPQHF. CDR3 coding DNA: TGTGCCAGCAGTCCCCAGACCACCTATCAGCCCCAGCATTTT. The chain recombines TRBV2 with TRBJ1-5; D unresolved. The germline gives CDR1 SNHLY, CDR2 FYNNEI. The ends were cut back, 5 bases at V and 5 bases at J, with 13 bases in the middle. CDR3 length equals 14 residues. The full variable domain, its missing parts supplied by reference TRBV2 and TRBJ1-5, is EPEVTQTPSHQVTQMGQEVILRCVPISNHLYFYWYRQILGQKVEFLVSFYNNEISEKSEIFDDQFSVERPDGSNFTLKIRSTKLEDSAMYFCASSPQTTYQPQHFGDGTRLSIL.

Worth noting for this clone: The identical CDR3 is also encoded by other nucleotide sequences in the sample. This chain uses TRBV5-1 with TRBJ2-7; 8 nucleotides line up with TRBD1. CDR3 length: 15 amino acids. Losses at the gene ends were 4 bases for V and 0 bases for J; bases not matched to a gene: 6. From germline, CDR1 is SGHRS and CDR2 YFSETQ. The CDR3, as DNA: TGCGCCAGCAGCCCCCGACAGGGGAGCTCCTACGAGCAGTACTTC. This sequence encodes CASSPRQGSSYEQYF.

About this clone: This specimen includes other DNA sequences encoding the same CDR3. V and J are TRBV5-1 and TRBJ2-3; D may be TRBD1 (6 bases). This CDR3 spans 13 amino acids. Trimming stripped 0 bases from V and 4 bases from J, with 6 bases between. CDR1 is SGHRS, CDR2 YFSETQ, per germline. Here the CDR3 reads CASSLGGPDTQYF. CDR3 sequence (DNA): TGCGCCAGCAGCTTGGGGGGGCCAGATACGCAGTATTTT.

On this clone itself: The same CDR3 arises from other DNA sequences in this sample as well. V is TRBV5-4 and J is TRBJ1-5; 7 positions agree with TRBD1. V was pared by 3 bases and J by 5 bases, with 2 bases of the junction left unmatched. Germline CDR1 reads SGHNT; CDR2 reads YYREEE (reference sequence). This CDR3 is 13 amino acids long. CDR3 coding DNA: TGTGCCAGCAGCTCTGACAGGGATCAGCCCCAGCATTTT. Its protein product is CASSSDRDQPQHF.

The V gene is TRBV2, the J gene TRBJ1-2; tentative D call: TRBD1 (6 bases). V was cut by 8 bases and J by 6 bases, with 16 bases left in between. This CDR3 has 13 residues. Per germline, CDR1 SNHLY and CDR2 FYNNEI. Here the CDR3 reads CASSNGPGDGYTF. CDR3 bases: TGTGCCAGCTCTAACGGGCCAGGGGATGGCTACACCTTC.

The rearrangement joins TRBV2 to TRBJ2-5; the D gene is possibly TRBD2 (5 bases). V lost 6 bases and J lost 5, with 16 bases in between. Germline V lookup: CDR1 SNHLY, CDR2 FYNNEI. The CDR3 has 14 amino acids. The CDR3 spells CASRWTATGETQYF. As DNA, the CDR3 is TGTGCCAGCAGATGGACTGCCACGGGGGAGACCCAGTACTTC.

The rearrangement links TRBV5-1 to TRBJ1-4; TRBD1 matches at 8 bases. The CDR3 totals 14 residues. Germline lookup yields CDR1 SGHRS and CDR2 YFSETQ. J was trimmed by 10 bases and V by 2 bases; bases with no gene match: 7. The CDR3 nucleotides are TGCGCCAGCAGCTTAGGACAGGGATTCGCAAAACTGTTTTTT. Protein sequence: CASSLGQGFAKLFF.

V gene TRBV9 combines with J gene TRBJ2-2, with D possibly matching TRBD2 (6 bases). The CDR3 consists of 19 residues. V lost 1 base and J 5 bases, leaving 24 bases between the germline ends. Germline CDR1 SGDLS, CDR2 YYNGEE. The CDR3 DNA is TGTGCCAGCAGCGTATCGGCCCTGACGTGGGAGGCGGGGACCGGGGAGCTGTTTTTT. It codes for CASSVSALTWEAGTGELFF.

This rearrangement joins TRBV5-1 to TRBJ2-5, with 8 bases fitting TRBD1. The J segment lost 5 bases and the V segment lost 4 bases, leaving 10 bases of the junction unmatched. The length of the CDR3 is 15 residues. Germline V gene data show CDR1 as SGHRS and CDR2 as YFSETQ. Here the CDR3 reads CASSAATGGDETQYF. CDR3 nucleotide sequence: TGCGCCAGCAGCGCAGCTACAGGGGGTGATGAGACCCAGTACTTC.